These 9 T cell receptor beta chains originate from one sample sequenced in a study of monozygotic twins with inflammatory bowel disease. TCRdb reprocessed the 5' RACE reads, keeping one entry per CDR3 protein, no DNA. Its clone listing holds 350,000 to 550,000 distinct CDR3 sequences. Material for sequencing was blood. These receptors were taken from a human donor with ulcerative colitis or Crohn's disease, or a healthy co-twin of an affected twin (not recorded which).

The chain is built from TRBV7-6 and TRBJ2-1. This CDR3 has 15 amino acids. CDR1 and CDR2 (germline): SGHVS, FNYEAQ. CDR3 sequence reads: CASSLAVSSYNEQFF.

CDR3: CASSLFGGFGSYEQYF. The chain recombines TRBV5-1 with TRBJ2-7; TCRdb names TRBD1, which stays unverified in the absence of DNA. Germline-derived CDR1 and CDR2 are SGHRS and YFSETQ. The CDR3 runs to 16 residues.

The V gene is TRBV5-1, the J gene TRBJ1-4. This CDR3 comprises 13 residues. Germline CDR1 SGHRS, CDR2 YFSETQ. CDR3 in amino acids: CASSLSDNEKLFF.

The rearrangement uses TRBV28 and TRBJ2-5. CDR1 is MDHEN, CDR2 SYDVKM, per germline. The CDR3 is 14 residues long. The CDR3 spells CASSSHFRQETQYF.

This chain links TRBV28 with TRBJ2-1; TCRdb's assignment of TRBD2 cannot be checked, as there is no DNA. Germline lookup yields CDR1 MDHEN and CDR2 SYDVKM. CDR3 length: 15 amino acids. CDR3 residues: CASSSSGGRAGEQFF. The variable domain in full, with the rest retrieved from reference TRBV28 and TRBJ2-1, is DVKVTQSSRYLVKRTGEKVFLECVQDMDHENMFWYRQDPGLGLRLIYFSYDVKMKEKGDIPEGYSVSREKKERFSLILESASTNQTSMYLCASSSSGGRAGEQFFGPGTRLTVL.

This chain joins TRBV5-4 and TRBJ2-3; TCRdb indicates TRBD1, and absent DNA this call remains unverified. The CDR3 is 13 residues long. Germline values: CDR1 SGHNT, CDR2 YYREEE (reference sequence). The CDR3 is CASWEAGRDTQYF.

J is TRBJ2-7 and V is TRBV3-1; as DNA is missing, the TRBD1 call by TCRdb cannot be tested. CDR3 length equals 12 residues. Germline V gene data show CDR1 as LGHDT and CDR2 as YNNKEL (reference sequence). CDR3 region: CASSQGPGEQYF.

The chain links TRBV9 to TRBJ2-2; TCRdb reports TRBD2, a call that lacks DNA to check it against. The CDR3 has 14 amino acids. CDR1 and CDR2 from the germline V gene are SGDLS and YYNGEE. CDR3 sequence reads: CASSVGLPSGELFF.

CDR3 residues: CASSFNGQGVHYSNQPQHF. The J gene is TRBJ1-5, the V gene TRBV12-3 or TRBV12-4; TCRdb names TRBD1, which stays unverified in the absence of DNA. The CDR3 consists of 19 residues.